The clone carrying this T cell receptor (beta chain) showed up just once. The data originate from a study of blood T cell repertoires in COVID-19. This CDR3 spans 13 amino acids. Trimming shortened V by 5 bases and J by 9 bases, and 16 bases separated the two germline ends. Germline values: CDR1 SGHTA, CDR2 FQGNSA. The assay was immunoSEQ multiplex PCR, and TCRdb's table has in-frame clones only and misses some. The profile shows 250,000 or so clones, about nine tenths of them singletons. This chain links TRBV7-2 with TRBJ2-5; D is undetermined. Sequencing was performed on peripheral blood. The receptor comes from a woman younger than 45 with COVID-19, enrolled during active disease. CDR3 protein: CASSEGGALAQYF. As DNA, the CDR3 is TGTGCCAGCAGCGAAGGCGGTGCCTTGGCCCAGTACTTC.